Described below is a single T cell receptor beta chain sequence and its context. The record originates from a study of OX40 agonist ivuxolimab in advanced cancers. V lost 7 bases to trimming and J lost 7 bases, with 10 bases between them. The CDR3 spans 11 residues. Germline CDR1 DFQATT, CDR2 SNEGSKA (reference sequence). TCRdb keeps only in-frame clones here, not all; method: immunoSEQ multiplex PCR. The sample records some 77,000 clones, about nine tenths being singletons. The input for sequencing was CD4+ or CD8+ T cells sorted from blood, taken in a trial of the OX40 agonist ivuxolimab. This TCR derives from an adult with an advanced solid tumor such as melanoma, head and neck, liver or kidney cancer. This chain joins TRBV20-1 and TRBJ1-4; the D is unclear. For the CDR3, the DNA is TGCAGTGTTAGGTTCGGTGAAAAACTGTTTTTT. Its translation is CSVRFGEKLFF.